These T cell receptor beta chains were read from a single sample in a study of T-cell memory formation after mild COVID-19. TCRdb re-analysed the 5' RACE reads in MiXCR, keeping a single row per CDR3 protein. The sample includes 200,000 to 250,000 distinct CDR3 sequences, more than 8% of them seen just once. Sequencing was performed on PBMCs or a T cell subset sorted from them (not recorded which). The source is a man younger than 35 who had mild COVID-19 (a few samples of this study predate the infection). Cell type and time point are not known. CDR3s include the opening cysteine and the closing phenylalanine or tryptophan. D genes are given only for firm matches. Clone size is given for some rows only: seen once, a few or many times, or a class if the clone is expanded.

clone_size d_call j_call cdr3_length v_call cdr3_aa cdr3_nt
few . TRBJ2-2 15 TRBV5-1 CASSLVASDTGELFF TGCGCCAGCAGCTTGGTGGCTAGCGATACCGGGGAGCTGTTTTTT
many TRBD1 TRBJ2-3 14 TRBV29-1 CSVEPQGVGDTQYF TGCAGCGTTGAGCCCCAGGGGGTGGGAGATACGCAGTATTTT
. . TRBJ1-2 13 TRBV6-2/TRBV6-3 CASRNPPGDRYTF TGTGCCAGCAGAAACCCGCCCGGGGATCGCTACACCTTC
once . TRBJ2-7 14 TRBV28 CASSLVGKPYEQYF TGTGCCAGCAGTTTAGTAGGCAAACCCTACGAGCAGTACTTC
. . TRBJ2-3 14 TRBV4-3 CASSQSSLRDTQYF TGCGCCAGCAGCCAATCTAGCTTGAGGGATACGCAGTATTTT
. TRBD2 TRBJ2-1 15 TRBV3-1 CASSQGRTSGGAQFF TGTGCCAGCAGCCAAGGGCGGACTAGCGGGGGGGCCCAGTTCTTC
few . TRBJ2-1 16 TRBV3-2 CASSPQRQSSYNEQFF TGTGCCAGCAGCCCACAAAGACAGAGCTCCTACAATGAGCAGTTCTTC
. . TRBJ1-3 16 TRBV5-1 CASSRAPAQTGNTIYF TGCGCCAGCAGCAGGGCCCCGGCTCAAACTGGAAACACCATATATTTT
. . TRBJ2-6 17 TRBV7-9 CASSLNSQGPGANVLTF TGTGCCAGCAGCCTAAATTCGCAGGGACCTGGGGCCAACGTCCTGACTTTC
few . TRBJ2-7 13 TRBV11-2 CASSVDRDHEQYF TGTGCCAGCAGCGTGGACAGAGACCACGAGCAGTACTTC